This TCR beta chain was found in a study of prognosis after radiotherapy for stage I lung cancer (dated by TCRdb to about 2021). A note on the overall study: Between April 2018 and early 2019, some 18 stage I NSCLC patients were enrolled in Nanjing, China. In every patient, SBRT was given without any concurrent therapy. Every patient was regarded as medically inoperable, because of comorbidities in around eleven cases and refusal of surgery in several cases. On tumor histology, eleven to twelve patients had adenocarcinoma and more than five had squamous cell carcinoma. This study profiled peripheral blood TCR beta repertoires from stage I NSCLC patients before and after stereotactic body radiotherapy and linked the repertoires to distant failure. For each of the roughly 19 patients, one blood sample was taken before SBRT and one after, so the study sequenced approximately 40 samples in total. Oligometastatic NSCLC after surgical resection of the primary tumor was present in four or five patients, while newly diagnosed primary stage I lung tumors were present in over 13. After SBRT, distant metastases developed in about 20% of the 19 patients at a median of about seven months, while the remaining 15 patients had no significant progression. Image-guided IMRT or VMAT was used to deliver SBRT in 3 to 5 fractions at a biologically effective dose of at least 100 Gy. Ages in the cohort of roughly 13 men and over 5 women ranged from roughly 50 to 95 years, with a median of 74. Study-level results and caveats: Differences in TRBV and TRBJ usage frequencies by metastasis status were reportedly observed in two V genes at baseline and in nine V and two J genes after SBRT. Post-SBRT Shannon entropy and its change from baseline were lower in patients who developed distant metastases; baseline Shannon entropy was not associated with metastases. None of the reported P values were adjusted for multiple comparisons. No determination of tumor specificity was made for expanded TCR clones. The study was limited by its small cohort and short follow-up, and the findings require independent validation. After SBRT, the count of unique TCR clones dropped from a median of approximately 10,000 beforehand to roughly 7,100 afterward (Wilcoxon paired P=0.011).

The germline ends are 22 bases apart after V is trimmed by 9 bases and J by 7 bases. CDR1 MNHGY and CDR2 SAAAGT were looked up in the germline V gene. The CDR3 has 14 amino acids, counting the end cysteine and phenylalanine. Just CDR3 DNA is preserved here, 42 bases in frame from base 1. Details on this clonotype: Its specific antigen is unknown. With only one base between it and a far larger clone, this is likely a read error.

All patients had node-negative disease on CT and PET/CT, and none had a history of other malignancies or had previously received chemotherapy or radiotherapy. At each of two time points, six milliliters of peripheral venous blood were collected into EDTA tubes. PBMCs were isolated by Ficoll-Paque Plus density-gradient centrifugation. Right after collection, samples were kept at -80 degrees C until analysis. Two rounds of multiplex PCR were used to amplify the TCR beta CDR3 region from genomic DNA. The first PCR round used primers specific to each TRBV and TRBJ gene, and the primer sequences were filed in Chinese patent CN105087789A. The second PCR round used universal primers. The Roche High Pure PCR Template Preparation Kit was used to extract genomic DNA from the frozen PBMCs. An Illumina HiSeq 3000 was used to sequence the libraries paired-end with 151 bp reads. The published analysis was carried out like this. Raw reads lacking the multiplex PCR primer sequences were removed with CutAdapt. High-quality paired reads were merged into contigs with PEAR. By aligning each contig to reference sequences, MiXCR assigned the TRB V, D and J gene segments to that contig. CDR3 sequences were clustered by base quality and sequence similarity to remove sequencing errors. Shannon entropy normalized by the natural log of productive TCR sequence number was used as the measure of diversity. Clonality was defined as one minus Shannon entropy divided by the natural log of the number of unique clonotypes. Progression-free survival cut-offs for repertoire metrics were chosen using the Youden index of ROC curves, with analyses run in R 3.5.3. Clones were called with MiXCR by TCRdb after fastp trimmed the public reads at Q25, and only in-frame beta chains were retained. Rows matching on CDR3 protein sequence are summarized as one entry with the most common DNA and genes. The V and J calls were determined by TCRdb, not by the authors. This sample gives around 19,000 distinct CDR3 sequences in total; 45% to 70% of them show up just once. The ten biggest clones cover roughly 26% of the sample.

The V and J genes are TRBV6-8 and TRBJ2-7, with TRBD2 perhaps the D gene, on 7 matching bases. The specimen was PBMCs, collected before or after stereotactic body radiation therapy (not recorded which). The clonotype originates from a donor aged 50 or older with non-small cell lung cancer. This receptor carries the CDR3 CASKREGGPVEQYF. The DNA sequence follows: TGTGCCAGTAAGCGGGAAGGGGGTCCGGTGGAGCAGTACTTC.